Here is one T cell receptor (beta chain) with its context. These data are taken from a study of cytotoxic CD8 clonotypes in ibrutinib-treated CLL. Sequencing used immunoSEQ multiplex PCR; TCRdb keeps in-frame clones, though not all of them. Here the sample spans about 160,000 clones, approximately 84% being singletons. The CDR3 totals 14 residues. The ends lost 6 bases at V and 8 bases at J; junction bases unmatched: 9. Germline values: CDR1 SNHLY, CDR2 FYNNEI. The input for sequencing was PBMCs, taken after 24 months of ibrutinib treatment. V and J are TRBV2 and TRBJ1-2; 10 bases are a match to TRBD1. The receptor was derived from a human donor with chronic lymphocytic leukemia. Here the CDR3 DNA reads TGTGCCAGCAGCGCCGGGACAGGGGCGGAGGGCTACACCTTC. Translation gives CASSAGTGAEGYTF.